Listed below are T cell receptor beta chains from one sample, sequenced in a study of blood T cell repertoires in COVID-19. Only in-frame clones appear in the TCRdb table, and some are missing; sequencing was by immunoSEQ multiplex PCR. Here the sample spans 60,000 to 70,000 clones, 86% being singletons. The sequenced sample was peripheral blood. Every receptor here comes from a middle-aged man with COVID-19, enrolled during active disease. The CDR3 runs from the conserved cysteine through the conserved F or W. The D gene is left open where the match is weak. Clone size appears in some rows only: once, few, many, or a class for an expanded clone.

J: TRBJ2-7; size: .; V: TRBV6-5; D: TRBD1; DNA: TGTGCCAGCCGCCGGGACAGGGGTATTTACGAGCAGTACTTC; CDR3: CASRRDRGIYEQYF
J: TRBJ2-3; size: .; V: TRBV5-1; D: TRBD1; DNA: TGCGCCAGCAGCTTAGGACAGGGGGGTCCCCAGACGCAGTATTTT; CDR3: CASSLGQGGPQTQYF
J: TRBJ2-3; size: .; V: TRBV30; D: TRBD2; DNA: TGTGCCTGGAGTCAAGCGGGGGGGCGCCCAGATACGCAGTATTTT; CDR3: CAWSQAGGRPDTQYF
J: TRBJ2-7; size: .; V: TRBV28; D: TRBD1; DNA: TGTGCCAGCAGTACCAGAACAGGGGCTGACTCCTACGAGCAGTACTTC; CDR3: CASSTRTGADSYEQYF
J: TRBJ1-2; size: .; V: TRBV4-2; D: TRBD1; DNA: TGTGCCAGCAGCCCGACAGGGGGCGGTGGCTACACCTTC; CDR3: CASSPTGGGGYTF
J: TRBJ2-7; size: .; V: TRBV19; D: .; DNA: TGTGCCAGTAGTTCCGGGGGTCGGGTGAGCTCCTACGAGCAGTACTTC; CDR3: CASSSGGRVSSYEQYF
J: TRBJ2-2; size: .; V: TRBV5-4; D: TRBD1; DNA: TGTGCCAGCAGCTCGCAGGGGGCAGGCGGGGAGCTGTTTTTT; CDR3: CASSSQGAGGELFF
J: TRBJ2-7; size: once; V: TRBV10-2; D: .; DNA: TGCGCCAGCAGTGAGGTAGGACAGTCCTACGAGCAGTACTTC; CDR3: CASSEVGQSYEQYF
J: TRBJ2-4; size: .; V: TRBV6-1; D: TRBD1; DNA: TGTGCCAGCAGTGAGGTGACAGGGAACATTCAGTACTTC; CDR3: CASSEVTGNIQYF
J: TRBJ1-1; size: few; V: TRBV27; D: .; DNA: TGTGCCAGCAGTCCCATAGCGGCCTATAGTTTCGGCACTGAAGCTTTCTTT; CDR3: CASSPIAAYSFGTEAFF
J: TRBJ1-2; size: once; V: TRBV25-1; D: TRBD1; DNA: TGTGCCAGCAGTGCGGGACAGTCTCGCTATGGCTACACCTTC; CDR3: CASSAGQSRYGYTF
J: TRBJ1-3; size: once; V: TRBV19; D: TRBD1; DNA: TGTGCCAGTAGTATCGGGACAGGGGCTGGAAACACCATATATTTT; CDR3: CASSIGTGAGNTIYF
J: TRBJ2-2; size: .; V: TRBV19; D: TRBD2; DNA: TGTGCCAGTATTAGTAGCGGGGGTTACACCGGGGAGCTGTTTTTT; CDR3: CASISSGGYTGELFF
J: TRBJ2-2; size: once; V: TRBV13; D: .; DNA: TGTGCCAGCAGCTTTGCGCGGTTCACCGGGGAGCTGTTTTTT; CDR3: CASSFARFTGELFF
J: TRBJ2-3; size: .; V: TRBV3-1/TRBV3-2; D: TRBD2; DNA: TGTGCCAGCAGCCAAGGCGGGGGGATAGATACGCAGTATTTT; CDR3: CASSQGGGIDTQYF
J: TRBJ2-7; size: few; V: TRBV5-4; D: TRBD2; DNA: TGTGCCAGCAGCGGGTCTAGCGGGTACTCCTACGAGCAGTACTTC; CDR3: CASSGSSGYSYEQYF
J: TRBJ2-1; size: .; V: TRBV12-3/TRBV12-4; D: TRBD1; DNA: TGTGCCAGCAGCAGTGCCGGGACAGGCCCGTTCTTC; CDR3: CASSSAGTGPFF
J: TRBJ1-1; size: .; V: TRBV18; D: TRBD1; DNA: TGTGCCAGCTCACCACTTCAGGGGGTAGACACTGAAGCTTTCTTT; CDR3: CASSPLQGVDTEAFF
J: TRBJ1-5; size: .; V: TRBV6-1; D: .; DNA: TGTGCCAGCAGTGAAGCAGGGGAACAGCCCCAGCATTTT; CDR3: CASSEAGEQPQHF
J: TRBJ1-4; size: once; V: TRBV28; D: TRBD1; DNA: TGTGCCAGCAGCCCGGGGGACAGTAGGGAAAAACTGTTTTTT; CDR3: CASSPGDSREKLFF
J: TRBJ2-2; size: .; V: TRBV19; D: .; DNA: TGTGCCAGTAGTCCATACACCGGGGAGCTGTTTTTT; CDR3: CASSPYTGELFF
J: TRBJ2-2; size: .; V: TRBV6-5; D: TRBD2; DNA: TGTGCCAGCAGTTTAGCGGGGGGGACGAACACCGGGGAGCTGTTTTTT; CDR3: CASSLAGGTNTGELFF
J: TRBJ2-5; size: .; V: TRBV6-5; D: TRBD2; DNA: TGTGCCAGCAGTTACTCCCGGCGGGGGAAGACCCAGTACTTC; CDR3: CASSYSRRGKTQYF
J: TRBJ1-1; size: .; V: TRBV25-1; D: TRBD1; DNA: TGTGCCAGCAGTGACCTCCGGGACAGGGGCGGTACTGAAGCTTTCTTT; CDR3: CASSDLRDRGGTEAFF
J: TRBJ2-5; size: once; V: TRBV11-2; D: TRBD2; DNA: TGTGCCAGCAGCTTAGCCCTCGGGGGGAGGACGCAGTACTTC; CDR3: CASSLALGGRTQYF
J: TRBJ1-2; size: .; V: TRBV28; D: .; DNA: TGTGCCAGCAGTTTCCAACAGGCTTATGGCTACACCTTC; CDR3: CASSFQQAYGYTF
J: TRBJ2-7; size: .; V: TRBV6-5; D: TRBD2; DNA: TGTGCCAGCAGTTACGGGGAGGGGCAGTACTTC; CDR3: CASSYGEGQYF
J: TRBJ2-2; size: few; V: TRBV3-1/TRBV3-2; D: .; DNA: TGTGCCAGCAGCCAGCAGGGTCCCGGGGAGCTGTTTTTT; CDR3: CASSQQGPGELFF
J: TRBJ1-6; size: .; V: TRBV2; D: .; DNA: TGTGCCAGCATCGGAGGAGGGTATAATTCACCCCTCCACTTT; CDR3: CASIGGGYNSPLHF
J: TRBJ1-2; size: few; V: TRBV19; D: TRBD1; DNA: TGTGCCAGTAGTATCCGGGACAGGGGCCCGTATGGCTACACCTTC; CDR3: CASSIRDRGPYGYTF
J: TRBJ2-7; size: few; V: TRBV5-6; D: .; DNA: TGTGCCAGCAGCTTTCGTTACGAGCAGTACTTC; CDR3: CASSFRYEQYF
J: TRBJ1-4; size: .; V: TRBV5-4; D: .; DNA: TGTGCCAGCAGCCTTCAGGGTACCATTGAAAAACTGTTTTTT; CDR3: CASSLQGTIEKLFF
J: TRBJ1-6; size: .; V: TRBV6-2/TRBV6-3; D: TRBD1; DNA: TGTGCCAGCAGCTCCGCCGGACAGGGGCCATCACCCCTCCACTTT; CDR3: CASSSAGQGPSPLHF
J: TRBJ1-2; size: .; V: TRBV18; D: TRBD1; DNA: TGTGCCAGCTCACCGTTCGGAGGTGAGGGACAGAACTATGGCTACACCTTC; CDR3: CASSPFGGEGQNYGYTF
J: TRBJ1-1; size: few; V: TRBV7-2; D: .; DNA: TGTGCCAGCAGCTTAGCCGAGGGGAACACTGAAGCTTTCTTT; CDR3: CASSLAEGNTEAFF
J: TRBJ2-7; size: once; V: TRBV2; D: .; DNA: TGTGCCAGCACGGGTATTTACGAGCAGTACTTC; CDR3: CASTGIYEQYF
J: TRBJ1-5; size: .; V: TRBV6-5; D: .; DNA: TGTGCCAGCAGAGCCTCAGGGGTAGGGAATCAGCCCCAGCATTTT; CDR3: CASRASGVGNQPQHF
J: TRBJ2-1; size: .; V: TRBV11-2; D: TRBD1; DNA: TGTGCCAGCAGCCCCGGCGGGACAGGGGAGTTCTTC; CDR3: CASSPGGTGEFF
J: TRBJ2-2; size: .; V: TRBV7-8; D: TRBD2; DNA: TGTGCCAGCAGCTTACAACTAGCGGGAGCCGGGGAGCTGTTTTTT; CDR3: CASSLQLAGAGELFF
J: TRBJ2-3; size: .; V: TRBV9; D: TRBD2; DNA: TGTGCCAGCAGCATAAACGGACTAGCGGGGCTCGGGCAGGGAGATACGCAGTATTTT; CDR3: CASSINGLAGLGQGDTQYF
J: TRBJ2-3; size: .; V: TRBV6-5; D: .; DNA: TGTGCCAGCAGAACCCTAGGCACAGATACGCAGTATTTT; CDR3: CASRTLGTDTQYF
J: TRBJ1-5; size: .; V: TRBV30; D: .; DNA: TGTGCCTGGAGTCCCACAGCTCAACAGCCCCAGCATTTT; CDR3: CAWSPTAQQPQHF
J: TRBJ1-1; size: .; V: TRBV12-3/TRBV12-4; D: .; DNA: TGTGCCAGCAGCCAGGGTGATTTCGAAGCTTTCTTT; CDR3: CASSQGDFEAFF
J: TRBJ1-5; size: .; V: TRBV6-5; D: .; DNA: TGTGCCAGCAGCCTCGCCGGGTTAGGCAATCAGCCCCAGCATTTT; CDR3: CASSLAGLGNQPQHF
J: TRBJ2-1; size: .; V: TRBV7-7; D: TRBD2; DNA: TGTGCCAGCAGCTTGGGACTAGCGGGGGCCGGAACATACAATGAGCAGTTCTTC; CDR3: CASSLGLAGAGTYNEQFF
J: TRBJ2-4; size: .; V: TRBV30; D: .; DNA: TGTGCCTGGAGTGTGACGGGACTCTTTCAGTACTTC; CDR3: CAWSVTGLFQYF
J: TRBJ1-5; size: few; V: TRBV30; D: .; DNA: TGTGCCAGTTCTTTTGGGCTCGATCAGCCCCAGCATTTT; CDR3: CASSFGLDQPQHF
J: TRBJ1-1; size: .; V: TRBV28; D: .; DNA: TGTGCCAGCATTCTGGGGGCTTGGGGCGGCCTGAACACTGAAGCTTTCTTT; CDR3: CASILGAWGGLNTEAFF
J: TRBJ1-3; size: many; V: TRBV29-1; D: .; DNA: TGCAGCGTTGAAGATCGTAAACGGGTTTCGGGAAACACCATATATTTT; CDR3: CSVEDRKRVSGNTIYF
J: TRBJ2-3; size: .; V: TRBV5-1; D: TRBD2; DNA: TGCGCCAGCAGCGCGGGGGACAGCACAGATACGCAGTATTTT; CDR3: CASSAGDSTDTQYF
J: TRBJ1-4; size: .; V: TRBV24-1; D: .; DNA: TGTGCCACCAGTGGGCGACAGGCAACTAATGAAAAACTGTTTTTT; CDR3: CATSGRQATNEKLFF
J: TRBJ1-6; size: .; V: TRBV18; D: TRBD1; DNA: TGTGCCAGCTCACCGGGACAGCTAAATTCACCCCTCCACTTT; CDR3: CASSPGQLNSPLHF
J: TRBJ1-3; size: few; V: TRBV30; D: .; DNA: TGTGCCTGGGAACCCCGGGGGTCTGGAAACACCATATATTTT; CDR3: CAWEPRGSGNTIYF
J: TRBJ2-1; size: .; V: TRBV5-5; D: TRBD2; DNA: TGTGCCAGCAGCTCCGGGACTAGCGGCAATGAGCAGTTCTTC; CDR3: CASSSGTSGNEQFF
J: TRBJ2-1; size: .; V: TRBV10-1; D: .; DNA: TGCGCCAGCAGTGAGGAGGGTTCCTTCTACAATGAGCAGTTCTTC; CDR3: CASSEEGSFYNEQFF